A selection of T cell receptor beta chains follows, all from one sample in a study of beta chain features in type 1 diabetes. The repertoire was sequenced with immunoSEQ multiplex PCR; TCRdb's copy has only in-frame clones and lacks some. The data contain hundreds of thousands of clones, roughly 9.6% of them singletons. Material for sequencing was naive CD4+ T cells from blood. These receptors came from a woman in her 30s in good health. The CDR3 runs from the conserved cysteine through the conserved F or W. D genes are given only for firm matches. Expanded clones get a size class; other rows say once, few or many, or leave the size out.

j_call d_call v_call clone_size cdr3_aa cdr3_nt
TRBJ1-5 TRBD1 TRBV30 NA CAWSVSDRGVGQPQHF TGTGCCTGGAGTGTATCGGACAGGGGAGTCGGACAGCCCCAGCATTTT
TRBJ2-7 TRBD1 TRBV28 few CASKVGGSIYEQYF TGTGCCAGCAAAGTAGGGGGCTCAATCTACGAGCAGTACTTC
TRBJ2-3 TRBD1 TRBV5-4 NA CASSSRTGLRTDTQYF TGTGCCAGCAGCTCAAGGACAGGGCTGCGCACAGATACGCAGTATTTT
TRBJ1-2 NA TRBV29-1 few CSVERQGGDGYTF TGCAGCGTTGAGCGGCAGGGAGGAGATGGCTACACCTTC
TRBJ1-2 NA TRBV30 NA CARQKAGPPYGYTF TGTGCTCGGCAAAAGGCAGGGCCCCCCTATGGCTACACCTTC
TRBJ2-5 TRBD2 TRBV7-8 few CASSPSRFPTSEETQYF TGTGCCAGCAGCCCTTCGCGGTTCCCGACTAGCGAAGAGACCCAGTACTTC
TRBJ2-3 TRBD2 TRBV28 NA CASSRTSGKVTDTQYF TGTGCCAGCAGTCGTACTAGCGGGAAAGTCACAGATACGCAGTATTTT
TRBJ1-1 NA TRBV7-2 few CASSLTLRGTLNTEAFF TGTGCCAGCAGCTTAACCCTCAGGGGAACCTTGAACACTGAAGCTTTCTTT
TRBJ2-5 NA TRBV18 NA CASSPDSQETQYF TGTGCCAGCTCACCCGACAGTCAAGAGACCCAGTACTTC
TRBJ2-1 TRBD2 TRBV19 few CASRRAGTYNEQFF TGTGCCAGTAGAAGAGCGGGAACCTACAATGAGCAGTTCTTC